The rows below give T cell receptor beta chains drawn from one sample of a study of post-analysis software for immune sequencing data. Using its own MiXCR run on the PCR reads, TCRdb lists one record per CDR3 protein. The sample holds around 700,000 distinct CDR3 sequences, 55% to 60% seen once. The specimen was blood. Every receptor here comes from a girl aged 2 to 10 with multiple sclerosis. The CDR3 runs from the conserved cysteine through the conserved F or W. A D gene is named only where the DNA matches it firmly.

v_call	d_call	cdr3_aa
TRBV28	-	CASSLTTPGGGYQETQYF
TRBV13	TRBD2	CASSEGTSGDSSGANVLTF
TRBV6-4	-	CALRVRFKAKNIQYF
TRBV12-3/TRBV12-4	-	CASSLGMGRGDTQYF
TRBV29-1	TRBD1	CSVRQGSEQYF
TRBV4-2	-	CASSQDKGNIQYF
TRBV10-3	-	CATGANENIQYF
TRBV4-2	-	CASSPPLEGNEQFF
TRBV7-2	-	CASSFAGGAGSTDTQYF
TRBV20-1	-	CSVSQAIEAFF
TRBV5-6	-	CASSDFQRMGYEQYF
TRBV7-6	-	CASSLTDYNEQYF
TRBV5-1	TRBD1	CASSLPPLRDRGNEQFF
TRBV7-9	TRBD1	CASRLTGVSYNEQFF
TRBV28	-	CASSLGGANTGELFF
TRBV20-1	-	CSARETVNTEAFF
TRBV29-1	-	CSVEEPGTLINYGYTF
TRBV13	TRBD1	CASSFYLLGDRSYEQYF
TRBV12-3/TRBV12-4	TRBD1	CASSLAVTTGNYGYTF
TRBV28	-	CASSSGLGEQFF
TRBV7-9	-	CASSLNTEAEAFF
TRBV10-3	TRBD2	CAITKGDSGSLREQYF
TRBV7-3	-	CASSLKPGSYEQYF
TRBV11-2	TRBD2	CASSVGLAGYQETQYF
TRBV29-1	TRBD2	CSVETSGTPYEQYF
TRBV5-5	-	CASSLGGWQNNEQFF
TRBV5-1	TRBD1	CASSPSGDRATYEQYF
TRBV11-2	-	CASSPSSPGPPPGRGTQYF
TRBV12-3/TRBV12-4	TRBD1	CASSFDRGSYEQYF
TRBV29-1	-	CSVFTGIGLVVSTDTQYF
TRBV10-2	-	CASSEAGIMNTEAFF
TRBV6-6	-	CASSYSDSYTYEQYF
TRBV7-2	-	CASSLGLRDSSAETQYF
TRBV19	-	CASTAGGPSTDTQYF
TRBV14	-	CASSQNLGHEQFF
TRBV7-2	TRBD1	CASSPNQGVSYEQYF
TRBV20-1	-	CSARRYNEQFF
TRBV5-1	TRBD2	CASGTSLTDTQYF
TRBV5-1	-	CASSSGLRIGYTF
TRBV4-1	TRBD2	CASSQPSLAGGYEQYF
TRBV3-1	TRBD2	CASSQEEKGGRRVNEQFF
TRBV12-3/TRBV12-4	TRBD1	CASSRLDRASGNTIYF
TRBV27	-	CASSFRGQPYEQYF
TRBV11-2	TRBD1	CAGSLGTGNTGELFF
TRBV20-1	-	CRASRSGEAFF
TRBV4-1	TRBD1	CASSRDSQAYGYTF
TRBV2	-	CASSDLGVNEQFF
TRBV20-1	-	CSASSPNEQFF
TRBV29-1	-	CSATGNGYTF
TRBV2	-	CASSEEGGSRAPQHF
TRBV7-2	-	CASSLVPDNEQYF
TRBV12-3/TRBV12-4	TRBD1	CASRARGTGGPDTQYF
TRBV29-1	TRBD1	CSAEGARTGELFF